The 23 T cell receptor beta chains in this list originate from one sample, sequenced in a study of OX40 agonist ivuxolimab in advanced cancers. Data came from immunoSEQ multiplex PCR; TCRdb stores just in-frame clones and leaves some out. Among more than 60,000 clones listed, 84% were seen once. Sequenced here: CD4+ or CD8+ T cells sorted from blood, sampled in a trial of the OX40 agonist ivuxolimab. Source of these receptors: an adult with an advanced solid tumor such as melanoma, head and neck, liver or kidney cancer.

Details on this clone: The same CDR3 arises from other DNA sequences in this sample as well. The rearrangement joins TRBV7-2 to TRBJ2-5; 8 nucleotides align to TRBD1. With 3 bases clipped from V and 5 bases from J, the junction kept 2 bases outside the gene matches. The CDR3 totals 13 residues. Germline V CDR1 and CDR2: SGHTA, FQGNSA. The CDR3 DNA sequence: TGTGCCAGCAGCTTTACAGGGGGTGAGACCCAGTACTTC. It encodes CASSFTGGETQYF.

This chain uses TRBV4-3 with TRBJ1-5, with 7 bases identical to TRBD1. Germline V gene sequence: CDR1 LGHNA, CDR2 YSLEER. With 1 base clipped from V and 2 bases from J, the junction kept 5 bases outside the gene matches. The CDR3 is 16 amino acids. CDR3 sequence: CASSQVRGQGNQPQHF. CDR3 nucleotides: TGCGCCAGCAGCCAAGTAAGAGGACAGGGCAATCAGCCCCAGCATTTT.

The CDR3 DNA sequence: TGTGCCAGTAGTATCCCGGGTGTGACAGATACGCAGTATTTT. Protein sequence: CASSIPGVTDTQYF. The chain has TRBV19 and TRBJ2-3; no clear D gene. V was shortened by 3 bases and J by 3 bases, with 10 bases between the two germline ends. This CDR3 spans 14 amino acids. The V gene's germline CDR1 is LNHDA and CDR2 SQIVND (reference sequence).

V usage is TRBV18 and J usage is TRBJ2-3, with TRBD1 matching 9 bases. V dropped 0 bases and J dropped 4; count of bases not matched to a gene: 2. Germline CDR1 is KGHSH and CDR2 is LQKENI. The CDR3 covers 15 residues. CDR3 amino acids: CASSPPGQGSDTQYF. DNA of the CDR3: TGTGCCAGCTCACCACCGGGACAGGGTTCAGATACGCAGTATTTT.

The chain carries TRBV30 and TRBJ1-2; weak D call: TRBD1 (5 bases). The V end was cut by 5 bases, the J end by 6 bases, with 10 bases between. The CDR3 is 11 amino acids. CDR1 GTSNPN and CDR2 SVGIG come from the germline V gene (reference sequence). The DNA of the CDR3 is TGTGCCTGGGGCAGGGTGAATGGCTACACCTTC. It is translated as CAWGRVNGYTF.

The rearrangement joins TRBV7-8 to TRBJ1-1; 7 bases are a match to TRBD1. This CDR3 is built from 15 residues. After removal of 5 bases from V and 6 bases from J, the junction contained 12 bases not matched to a gene. The germline gives CDR1 SGHVS, CDR2 FQNEAQ. DNA for the CDR3: TGTGCCAGCAGCGGAAAGGTACAGGGGAGCTCTGAAGCTTTCTTT. It codes for CASSGKVQGSSEAFF.

This chain links TRBV5-1 with TRBJ2-3; 11 nucleotides line up with TRBD2. The CDR3 runs to 16 residues. The V segment lost 0 bases and the J segment 2 bases; nucleotides outside the gene matches: 2. Germline V CDR1 and CDR2: SGHRS, YFSETQ. The CDR3 region is CASSLGLAGFTDTQYF. DNA for the CDR3: TGCGCCAGCAGCTTGGGACTAGCGGGGTTCACAGATACGCAGTATTTT.

A single count supports this clone. The chain combines TRBV5-1 with TRBJ1-2, with D perhaps matching TRBD1 (6 bases). Germline loops: CDR1 SGHRS, CDR2 YFSETQ. Trimming shortened V by 0 bases and J by 7 bases, and 10 bases separated the two germline ends. The CDR3 totals 13 residues. The CDR3 nucleotides read TGCGCCAGCAGCTTGGAGGCAGGGGTTGGCTACACCTTC. Its protein product is CASSLEAGVGYTF.

This CDR3 is CAAGGLGETQYF. The CDR3 nucleotides are TGTGCCGCTGGTGGATTAGGAGAGACCCAGTACTTC. The chain combines TRBV6-5 with TRBJ2-5; D is unresolved. In germline, CDR1 is MNHEY, CDR2 SVGAGI. Trimming shortened V by 11 bases and J by 4 bases, and 14 bases separated the two germline ends. This CDR3 is 12 amino acids long.

V usage is TRBV5-4 and J usage is TRBJ2-2; no clear D. The CDR3 is made up of 13 amino acids. Trimming removed 3 bases from V and 6 bases from J, with 9 bases in between. Germline assignment: CDR1 SGHNT and CDR2 YYREEE (reference sequence). DNA for the CDR3: TGTGCCAGCAGCTCAGGAGACTCCGGGGAGCTGTTTTTT. Its protein product is CASSSGDSGELFF.

This clone was seen only once. The V gene is TRBV11-2, the J gene TRBJ1-5; D call uncertain. V shed 1 base and J shed 5 bases, with 6 bases lying between them. Germline CDR1 and CDR2: SGHAT and FQNNGV. The CDR3 is made up of 13 amino acids. The CDR3 DNA sequence: TGTGCCAGCAGCTTAGTCCAGGATCAGCCCCAGCATTTT. It encodes CASSLVQDQPQHF.

The J gene is TRBJ1-1, the V gene TRBV5-1; 7 bases align to TRBD1. The CDR3 totals 16 residues. CDR1 SGHRS and CDR2 YFSETQ come from the germline V gene. Trimming at V came to 2 bases and at J to 1 base, leaving 8 bases not matched to a gene. CDR3 coding DNA: TGCGCCAGCAGCTTATCGTCCAGGACAGGGAACACTGAAGCTTTCTTT. Translation: CASSLSSRTGNTEAFF. Full variable domain (remainder filled in from reference TRBV5-1 and TRBJ1-1): KAGVTQTPRYLIKTRGQQVTLSCSPISGHRSVSWYQQTPGQGLQFLFEYFSETQRNKGNFPGRFSGRQFSNSRSEMNVSTLELGDSALYLCASSLSSRTGNTEAFFGQGTRLTVV.

Only a few counts were recorded for this clone. The V call is TRBV6-5, the J call TRBJ1-6; the match to TRBD1 covers 8 bases. Per the germline V gene, CDR1 is MNHEY and CDR2 is SVGAGI. The CDR3 covers 15 residues. Trimming removed 7 bases from V and 11 bases from J; junction bases left unmatched: 13. CDR3 DNA sequence: TGTGCCAGCACCCCTAGAAGACAGGGGAGTCCACCCCTCCACTTT. Protein: CASTPRRQGSPPLHF.

This clone has just one count. The gene calls are TRBV6-5 and TRBJ2-7; no clear D gene. V lost 4 bases and J lost 3, with 19 bases in between. This CDR3 is 16 amino acids long. From germline, CDR1 is MNHEY and CDR2 SVGAGI. CDR3 residues: CASSFQQNSANYEQYF. The CDR3 DNA follows: TGTGCCAGCAGTTTCCAACAGAATTCTGCGAACTACGAGCAGTACTTC.

The chain links TRBV28 to TRBJ1-5; TRBD1 matches 8 bases. The CDR3 runs to 18 residues. J lost 6 bases, V lost 4 bases, and 17 bases had no gene match. Germline V gene sequence: CDR1 MDHEN, CDR2 SYDVKM. The CDR3 region is CASSSSTLQGAISQPQHF. CDR3 bases: TGTGCCAGCAGTTCCTCGACATTGCAGGGGGCAATTAGTCAGCCCCAGCATTTT.

V usage is TRBV28 and J usage is TRBJ2-7, with D possibly TRBD1 on 6 matching bases. Germline assignment: CDR1 MDHEN and CDR2 SYDVKM. The CDR3 length is 14 residues. Trimming took 8 bases from V and 1 from J, leaving 15 bases between them. The CDR3 DNA is TGTGCCAGCGGGGGCGGGTCGACGTCCTACGAGCAGTACTTC. Its translation is CASGGGSTSYEQYF.

The V gene is TRBV2, the J gene TRBJ2-7; D possibly matches TRBD1 or TRBD2 (6 bases each). From germline, CDR1 is SNHLY and CDR2 FYNNEI. Trimming took off 11 bases at V and 3 bases at J, with 14 bases between the two ends. The CDR3 is 12 residues long. CDR3 DNA sequence: TGTGCCGGGGGGACACCCAACTACGAGCAGTACTTC. The encoded protein is CAGGTPNYEQYF.

This chain connects TRBV4-2 to TRBJ2-7; 15 positions agree with TRBD2. V trimming: 0 bases; J trimming: 4 bases; junction bases outside the gene matches: 10. The CDR3 sequence is 19 residues long. Per germline, CDR1 LGHNA and CDR2 YNFKEQ. CDR3 amino acids: CASSQEGLAGGFMLYEQYF. The CDR3 DNA sequence: TGTGCCAGCAGCCAAGAAGGACTAGCGGGAGGGTTTATGTTATACGAGCAGTACTTC.

V and J are TRBV21-1 and TRBJ2-7; the table's TRBD2 call for D was not verified on the DNA. TRBV21-1 is marked as a pseudogene. The CDR3 extends over 17 amino acids. The CDR3 spells CASSKVGTSPARNEQYF. DNA of the CDR3: TGTGCCAGCAGCAAAGTAGGGACTAGCCCAGCGAGGAACGAGCAGTACTTC.

This chain links TRBV10-3 with TRBJ2-7; 7 bases line up with TRBD1. V lost 3 bases to trimming and J lost 3 bases; unmatched junction nucleotides: 5. Germline-derived CDR1 and CDR2 are ENHRY and SYGVKD. The CDR3 totals 14 residues. Here the CDR3 DNA reads TGTGCCATCAGTGAAGTGGGACAGCTCTACGAGCAGTACTTC. This encodes CAISEVGQLYEQYF.

The rearrangement links TRBV7-8 to TRBJ1-1, with TRBD1 identical over 8 bases. The CDR3 extends over 14 amino acids. V gave up 5 bases and J gave up 5 bases; unmatched junction bases: 7. Germline CDR1 and CDR2: SGHVS and FQNEAQ. CDR3 nucleotides: TGTGCCAGCAGCCCTAGGGACAGGTCTACTGAAGCTTTCTTT. Protein: CASSPRDRSTEAFF.

The chain recombines TRBV19 with TRBJ2-3; 11 bases align to TRBD2. Germline lookup yields CDR1 LNHDA and CDR2 SQIVND (reference sequence). There are 18 residues in the CDR3. The ends lost 5 bases at V and 0 bases at J; junction bases unmatched: 10. The CDR3 DNA reads TGTGCCAGTAGTCTACATAGCGGGGGGGCGATGAGCACAGATACGCAGTATTTT. Translation gives CASSLHSGGAMSTDTQYF.

The rearrangement links TRBV11-2 to TRBJ2-7, with D maybe TRBD1 (6 bases). CDR1 SGHAT and CDR2 FQNNGV come from the germline V gene. This CDR3 has 14 residues. V was pared by 5 bases and J by 2 bases, with 13 bases between. CDR3 nucleotide sequence: TGTGCCAGCAGCCTTACAGGGACCACCTACGAGCAGTACTTC. Its translation is CASSLTGTTYEQYF.